Sequencing of this T cell receptor beta chain was carried out in a study of OX40 agonist ivuxolimab in advanced cancers. Study overall: A mean age of about 56 years, range about 20 to 90, was recorded, and 80% to 90% were male. Whole-study findings and limits: Both CD4+ and CD8+ T cell populations in blood had undergone clonal expansion by week 6 at 0.1 to 3.0 mg/kg.

Sequenced by immunoSEQ multiplex PCR; TCRdb stores in-frame clones only, minus some. This sample has about 120,000 clones, with roughly 95% found just once. Note on this clone: Its specificity is unknown.

From germline, CDR1 is LNHNV and CDR2 YYDKDF (reference sequence). Trimming removed 1 base at V and 0 bases at J, with 16 bases between. The CDR3 is made up of 18 amino acids. The rearrangement joins TRBV15 to TRBJ2-1, with D possibly TRBD2 on 6 matching bases. Sequencing used CD4+ or CD8+ T cells sorted from blood, obtained in a trial of the OX40 agonist ivuxolimab. The clonotype comes from an adult with an advanced solid tumor such as melanoma, head and neck, liver or kidney cancer. CDR3 protein: CATSRAPSTSYSYNEQFF. The DNA of the CDR3 is TGTGCCACCAGCAGAGCCCCATCTACTAGCTACTCCTACAATGAGCAGTTCTTC. The whole variable domain, filled in from reference TRBV15 and TRBJ2-1, reads DAMVIQNPRYQVTQFGKPVTLSCSQTLNHNVMYWYQQKSSQAPKLLFHYYDKDFNNEADTPDNFQSRRPNTSFCFLDIRSPGLGDTAMYLCATSRAPSTSYSYNEQFFGPGTRLTVL.